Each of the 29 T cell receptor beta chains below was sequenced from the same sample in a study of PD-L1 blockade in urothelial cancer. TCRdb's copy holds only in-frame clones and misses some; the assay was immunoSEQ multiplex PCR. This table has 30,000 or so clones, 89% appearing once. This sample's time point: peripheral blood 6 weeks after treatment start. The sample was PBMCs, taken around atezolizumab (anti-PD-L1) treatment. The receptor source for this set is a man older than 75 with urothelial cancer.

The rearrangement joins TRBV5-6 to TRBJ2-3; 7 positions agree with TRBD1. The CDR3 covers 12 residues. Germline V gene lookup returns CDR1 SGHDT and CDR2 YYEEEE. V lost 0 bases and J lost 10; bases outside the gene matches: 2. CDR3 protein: CASSLDRGAQYF. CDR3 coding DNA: TGTGCCAGCAGCTTGGACAGGGGAGCGCAGTATTTT.

CDR3 DNA: TGTGCCACGACGGGACAGGGAACCCAGCCCCAGCATTTT. Its translation is CATTGQGTQPQHF. The rearrangement joins TRBV19 to TRBJ1-5; 9 nucleotides match TRBD1. Germline trimming cut 10 bases from V and 7 bases from J; bases unmatched to any gene: 8. Looked up from germline, CDR1 is LNHDA and CDR2 is SQIVND (reference sequence). This CDR3 has 13 residues.

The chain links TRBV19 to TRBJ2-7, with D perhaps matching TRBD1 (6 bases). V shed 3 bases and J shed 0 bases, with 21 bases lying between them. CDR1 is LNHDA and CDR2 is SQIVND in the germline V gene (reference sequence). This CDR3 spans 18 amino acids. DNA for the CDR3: TGTGCCAGTAGTATTAGGGGGTTGGCAGGGCGTTCCTCCTACGAGCAGTACTTC. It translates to CASSIRGLAGRSSYEQYF.

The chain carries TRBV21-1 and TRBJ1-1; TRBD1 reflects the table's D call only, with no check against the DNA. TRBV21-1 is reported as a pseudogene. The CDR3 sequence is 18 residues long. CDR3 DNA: TGTGCCAGCAGCGGACGGGACAGGGAAAGGAAGGGGAACACTGAAGCTTTCTTT. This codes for CASSGRDRERKGNTEAFF.

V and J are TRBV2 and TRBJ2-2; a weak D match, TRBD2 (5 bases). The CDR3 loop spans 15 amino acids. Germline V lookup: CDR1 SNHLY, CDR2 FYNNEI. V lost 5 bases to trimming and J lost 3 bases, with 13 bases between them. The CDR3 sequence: CASSPGGPYTGELFF. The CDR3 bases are TGTGCCAGCAGTCCGGGCGGGCCGTACACCGGGGAGCTGTTTTTT.

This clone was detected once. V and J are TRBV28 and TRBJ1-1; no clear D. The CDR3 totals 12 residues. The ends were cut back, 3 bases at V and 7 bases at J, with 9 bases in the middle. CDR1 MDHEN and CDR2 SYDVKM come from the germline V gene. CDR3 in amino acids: CASSFGKNEAFF. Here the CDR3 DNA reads TGTGCCAGCAGTTTCGGGAAGAATGAAGCTTTCTTT.

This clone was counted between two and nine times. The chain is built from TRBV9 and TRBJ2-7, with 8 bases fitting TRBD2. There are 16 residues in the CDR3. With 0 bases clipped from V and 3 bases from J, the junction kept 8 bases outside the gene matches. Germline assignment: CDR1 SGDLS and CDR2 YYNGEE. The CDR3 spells CASSVAASGYGYEQYF. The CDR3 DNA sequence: TGTGCCAGCAGCGTAGCCGCTAGCGGGTACGGCTACGAGCAGTACTTC.

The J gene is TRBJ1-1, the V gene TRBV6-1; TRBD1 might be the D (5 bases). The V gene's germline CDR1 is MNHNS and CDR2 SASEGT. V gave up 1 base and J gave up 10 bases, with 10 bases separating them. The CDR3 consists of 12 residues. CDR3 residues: CASSEGGGRAFF. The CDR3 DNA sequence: TGTGCCAGCAGTGAAGGGGGGGGTCGAGCTTTCTTT.

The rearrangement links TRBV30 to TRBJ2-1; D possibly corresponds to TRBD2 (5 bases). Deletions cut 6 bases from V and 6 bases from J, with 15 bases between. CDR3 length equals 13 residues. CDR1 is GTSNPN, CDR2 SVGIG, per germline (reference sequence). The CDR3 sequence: CACRREAGNEQFF. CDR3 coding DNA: TGTGCCTGCCGACGGGAAGCCGGCAATGAGCAGTTCTTC.

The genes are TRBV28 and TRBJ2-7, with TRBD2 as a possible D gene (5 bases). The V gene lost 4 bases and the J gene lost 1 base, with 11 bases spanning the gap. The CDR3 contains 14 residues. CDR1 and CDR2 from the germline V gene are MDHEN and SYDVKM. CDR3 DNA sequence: TGTGCCAGCAGTTCAGCGGTGATTTCCTACGAGCAGTACTTC. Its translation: CASSSAVISYEQYF.

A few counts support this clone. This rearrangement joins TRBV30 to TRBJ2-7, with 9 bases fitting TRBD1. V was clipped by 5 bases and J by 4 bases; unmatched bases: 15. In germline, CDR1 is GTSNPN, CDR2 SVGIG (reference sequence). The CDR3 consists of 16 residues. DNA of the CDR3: TGTGCCTGGGGCGGAGCCAACAGGGGGCGCAGGTACGAGCAGTACTTC. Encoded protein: CAWGGANRGRRYEQYF.

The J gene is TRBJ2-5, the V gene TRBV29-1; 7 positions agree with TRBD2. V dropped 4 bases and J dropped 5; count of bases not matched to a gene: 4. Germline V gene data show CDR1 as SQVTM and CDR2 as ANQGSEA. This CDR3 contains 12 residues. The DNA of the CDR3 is TGCAGCGTTGTCGGGGGGAGCGAGACCCAGTACTTC. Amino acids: CSVVGGSETQYF.

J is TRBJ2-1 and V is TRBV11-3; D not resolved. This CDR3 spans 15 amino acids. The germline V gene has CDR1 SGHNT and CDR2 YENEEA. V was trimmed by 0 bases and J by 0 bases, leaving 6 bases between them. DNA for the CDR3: TGTGCCAGCAGCTTAGATTCTAGCTCCTACAATGAGCAGTTCTTC. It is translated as CASSLDSSSYNEQFF.

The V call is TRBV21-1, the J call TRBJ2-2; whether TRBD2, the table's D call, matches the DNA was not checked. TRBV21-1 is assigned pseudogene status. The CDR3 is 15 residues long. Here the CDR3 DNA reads TGTGCCAGCAGCGCCTCTAGCGGCACCACCGGGGAGCTGTTTTTT. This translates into CASSASSGTTGELFF.

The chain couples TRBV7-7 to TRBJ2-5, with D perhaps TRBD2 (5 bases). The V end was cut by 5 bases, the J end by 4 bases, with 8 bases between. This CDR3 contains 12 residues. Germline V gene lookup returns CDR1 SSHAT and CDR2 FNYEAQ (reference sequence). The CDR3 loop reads CASSGSGETQYF. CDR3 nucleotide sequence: TGTGCCAGCAGCGGGAGCGGAGAGACCCAGTACTTC.

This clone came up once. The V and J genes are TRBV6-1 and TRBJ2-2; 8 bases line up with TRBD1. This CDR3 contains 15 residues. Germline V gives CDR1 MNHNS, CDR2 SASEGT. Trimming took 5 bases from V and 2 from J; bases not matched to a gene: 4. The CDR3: CASSRAGGNTGELFF. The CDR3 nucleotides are TGTGCCAGCAGTAGGGCAGGGGGCAACACCGGGGAGCTGTTTTTT.

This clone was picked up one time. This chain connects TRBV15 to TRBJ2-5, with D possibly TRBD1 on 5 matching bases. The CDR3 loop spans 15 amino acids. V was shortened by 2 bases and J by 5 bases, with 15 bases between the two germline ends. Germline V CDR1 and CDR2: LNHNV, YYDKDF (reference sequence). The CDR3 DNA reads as TGTGCCACCAGCAGACAGGGAAACTTGGGCGAGACCCAGTACTTC. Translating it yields CATSRQGNLGETQYF.

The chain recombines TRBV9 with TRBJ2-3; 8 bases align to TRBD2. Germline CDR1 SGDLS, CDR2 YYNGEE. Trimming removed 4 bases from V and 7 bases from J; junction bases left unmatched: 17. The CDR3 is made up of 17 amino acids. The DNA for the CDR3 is TGTGCCAGCAGCTCCGGACTAGCCTCAAAACCCCAAAATACGCAGTATTTT. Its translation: CASSSGLASKPQNTQYF.

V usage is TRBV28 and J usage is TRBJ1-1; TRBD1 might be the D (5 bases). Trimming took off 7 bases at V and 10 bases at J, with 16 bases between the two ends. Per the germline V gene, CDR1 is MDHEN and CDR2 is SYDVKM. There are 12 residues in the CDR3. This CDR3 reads CASILPGVLAFF. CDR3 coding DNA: TGTGCCAGCATTCTTCCGGGGGTTCTAGCTTTCTTT. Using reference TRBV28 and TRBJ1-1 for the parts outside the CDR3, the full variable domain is DVKVTQSSRYLVKRTGEKVFLECVQDMDHENMFWYRQDPGLGLRLIYFSYDVKMKEKGDIPEGYSVSREKKERFSLILESASTNQTSMYLCASILPGVLAFFGQGTRLTVV.

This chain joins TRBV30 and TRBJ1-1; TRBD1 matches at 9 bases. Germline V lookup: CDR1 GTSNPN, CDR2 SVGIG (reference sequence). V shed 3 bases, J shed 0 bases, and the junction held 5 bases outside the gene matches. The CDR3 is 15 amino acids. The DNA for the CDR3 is TGTGCCTGGAGAAAAGGGACAGGGCTGAACACTGAAGCTTTCTTT. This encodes CAWRKGTGLNTEAFF.

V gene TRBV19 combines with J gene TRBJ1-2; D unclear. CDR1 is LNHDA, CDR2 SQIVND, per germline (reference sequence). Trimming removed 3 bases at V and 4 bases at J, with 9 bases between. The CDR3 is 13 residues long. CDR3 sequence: CASSIEGTYGYTF. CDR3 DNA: TGTGCCAGTAGTATTGAGGGTACCTATGGCTACACCTTC.

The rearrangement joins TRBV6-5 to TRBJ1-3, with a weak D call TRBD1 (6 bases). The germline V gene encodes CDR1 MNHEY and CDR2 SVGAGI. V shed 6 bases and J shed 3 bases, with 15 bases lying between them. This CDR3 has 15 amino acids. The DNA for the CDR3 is TGTGCCAGCAGCCCAAAAGGGGGGGGTGGAAACACCATATATTTT. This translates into CASSPKGGGGNTIYF.

The CDR3 loop is CASSAGGRGLGGYTF. The CDR3 nucleotides are TGTGCCAGTAGTGCTGGGGGCAGGGGGCTTGGTGGCTACACCTTC. The gene calls are TRBV19 and TRBJ1-2, with 8 positions matching TRBD1. The CDR3 loop spans 15 amino acids. V trimming: 5 bases; J trimming: 7 bases; junction bases outside the gene matches: 12. From germline, CDR1 is LNHDA and CDR2 SQIVND (reference sequence).

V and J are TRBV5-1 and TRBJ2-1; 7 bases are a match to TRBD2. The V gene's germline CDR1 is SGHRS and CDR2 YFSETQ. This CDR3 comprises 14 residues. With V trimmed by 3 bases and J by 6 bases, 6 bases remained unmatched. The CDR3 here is CASSWGGQGNEQFF. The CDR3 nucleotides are TGCGCCAGCAGCTGGGGAGGGCAGGGCAATGAGCAGTTCTTC.

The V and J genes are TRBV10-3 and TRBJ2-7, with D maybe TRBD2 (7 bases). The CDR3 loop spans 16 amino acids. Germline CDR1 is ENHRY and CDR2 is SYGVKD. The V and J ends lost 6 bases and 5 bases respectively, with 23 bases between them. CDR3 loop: CAIRGGVKQGPNEQYF. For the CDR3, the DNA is TGTGCCATCAGGGGGGGGGTCAAACAGGGACCGAACGAGCAGTACTTC.

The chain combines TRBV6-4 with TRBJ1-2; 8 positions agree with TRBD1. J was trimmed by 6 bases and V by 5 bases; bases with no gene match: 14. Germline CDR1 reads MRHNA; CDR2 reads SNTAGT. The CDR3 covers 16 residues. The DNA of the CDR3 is TGTGCCAGCAGTCCCACCTATCCGACAGGGGTGGATGGCTACACCTTC. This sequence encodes CASSPTYPTGVDGYTF.

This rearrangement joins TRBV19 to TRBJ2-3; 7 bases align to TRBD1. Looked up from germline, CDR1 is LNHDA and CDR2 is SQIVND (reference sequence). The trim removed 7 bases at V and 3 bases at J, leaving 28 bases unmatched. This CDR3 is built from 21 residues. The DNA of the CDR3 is TGTGCCAGTAATAAAGGGGGCTCTTTGTCTTTCAGCAAACTCGGAACAGATACGCAGTATTTT. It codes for CASNKGGSLSFSKLGTDTQYF.

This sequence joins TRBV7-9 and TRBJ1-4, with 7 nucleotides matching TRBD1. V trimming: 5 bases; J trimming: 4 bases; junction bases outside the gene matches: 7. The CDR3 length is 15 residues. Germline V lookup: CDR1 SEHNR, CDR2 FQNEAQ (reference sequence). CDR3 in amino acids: CASSLSGTDNEKLFF. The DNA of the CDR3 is TGTGCCAGCAGCCTGTCCGGGACAGATAATGAAAAACTGTTTTTT.

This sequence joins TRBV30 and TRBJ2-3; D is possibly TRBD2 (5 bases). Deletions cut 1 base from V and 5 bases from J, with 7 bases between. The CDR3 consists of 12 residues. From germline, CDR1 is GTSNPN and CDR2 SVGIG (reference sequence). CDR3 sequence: CAWSAGRDTQYF. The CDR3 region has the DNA TGTGCCTGGAGTGCGGGGAGAGATACGCAGTATTTT.